This TCR beta chain was documented in a study of T cell responses to AZD1222 COVID-19 vaccine. Study findings and constraints: Among AZD1222 vaccinees, only 5 to 7 were seropositive at baseline. An increase in Spike-specific TCR breadth and depth was observed after two AZD1222 doses. Clonal diversity may have been underestimated, and the donors were mostly white British, with more females than males.

Points on this clone: Its cognate antigen is unknown.

Profiling relied on immunoSEQ multiplex PCR, and the TCRdb table lists in-frame clones only, not all of them. The sample lists 120,000 or so clones, roughly nine tenths occurring once. The germline V gene has CDR1 ENHRY and CDR2 SYGVKD. The CDR3 is 16 amino acids. V lost 0 bases, J lost 5 bases, and 14 bases lay in between. The source was peripheral blood, collected on day 0 of AZD1222 vaccination. The chain employs TRBV10-3 and TRBJ1-5; the D is unclear. This receptor was taken from an adult in good health. CDR3 protein: CAISESDRAPYQPQHF. The CDR3 coding sequence is TGTGCCATCAGTGAGTCTGATCGGGCCCCCTATCAGCCCCAGCATTTT.